What follows describes a single T cell receptor (beta chain). Its target is unknown. The data stem from a study of siplizumab effects on memory and regulatory T cells. Profiling relied on immunoSEQ multiplex PCR, and the TCRdb table lists in-frame clones only, not all of them. Among 94,000 or so clones, approximately 96% were seen once, and the ten largest hold less than 0.035%. The study, taken as a whole, reports: There appeared to be greater diversity in naive T cells than in memory cells, and naive T cells seemed major contributors to the alloresponse. The authors mapped only a minor fraction of alloreactive clones to unstimulated subsets. Proof of suppressive function in proliferating Tregs from siplizumab cultures was not established. Neither a naive nor a memory phenotype was assignable to roughly 75-97% of proliferating CD4+ or CD8+ clones.

The CDR3 is 14 residues long. Trimming took off 2 bases at V and 5 bases at J, with 12 bases between the two ends. From germline, CDR1 is SEHNR and CDR2 FQNEAQ (reference sequence). The clonotype originates from a human donor in good health. This chain connects TRBV7-9 to TRBJ1-1; D is unresolved. The sample comprised naive CD4+ T cells sorted from blood. The CDR3 loop is CASSLLASETEAFF. In nucleotides, the CDR3 is TGTGCCAGCAGCTTATTGGCCAGCGAGACTGAAGCTTTCTTT.